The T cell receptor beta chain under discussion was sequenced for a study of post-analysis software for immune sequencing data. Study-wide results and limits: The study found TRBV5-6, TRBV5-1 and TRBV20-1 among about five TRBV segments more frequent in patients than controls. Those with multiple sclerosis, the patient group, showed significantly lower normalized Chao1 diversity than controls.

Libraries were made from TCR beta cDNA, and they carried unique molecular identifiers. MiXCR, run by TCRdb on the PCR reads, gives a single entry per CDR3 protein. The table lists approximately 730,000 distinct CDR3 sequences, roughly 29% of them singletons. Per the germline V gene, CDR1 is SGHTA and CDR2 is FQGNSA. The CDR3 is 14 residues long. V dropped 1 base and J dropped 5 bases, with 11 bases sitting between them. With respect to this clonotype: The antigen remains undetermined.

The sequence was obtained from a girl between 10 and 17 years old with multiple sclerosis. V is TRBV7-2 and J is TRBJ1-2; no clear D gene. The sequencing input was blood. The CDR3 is CASSLVADLYGYTF. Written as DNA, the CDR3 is TGTGCCAGCAGCTTAGTTGCGGACCTTTATGGCTACACCTTC.